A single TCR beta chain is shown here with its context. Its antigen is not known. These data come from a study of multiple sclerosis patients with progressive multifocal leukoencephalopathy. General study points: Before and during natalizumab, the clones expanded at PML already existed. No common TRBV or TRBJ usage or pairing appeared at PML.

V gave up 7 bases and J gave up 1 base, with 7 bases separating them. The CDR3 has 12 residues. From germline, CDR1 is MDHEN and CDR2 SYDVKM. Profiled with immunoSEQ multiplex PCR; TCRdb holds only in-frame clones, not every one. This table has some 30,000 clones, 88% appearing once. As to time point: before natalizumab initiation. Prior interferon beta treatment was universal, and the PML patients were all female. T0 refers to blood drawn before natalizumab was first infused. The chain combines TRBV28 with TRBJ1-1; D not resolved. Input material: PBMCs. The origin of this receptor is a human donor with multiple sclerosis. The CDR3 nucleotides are TGTGCCAGCACTACGGCGAACACTGAAGCTTTCTTT. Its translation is CASTTANTEAFF.